This T cell receptor (beta chain) is from a study of regulatory T cells in long-lasting Graves disease. Whole-study results and caveats: When disease was persistent, TRBV28, TRBJ1-2 and TRBJ2-5 were the favored segments. Limited sample numbers may have lowered accuracy.

Time point: persistent/refractory GD, antithyroid drugs over 5 years with positive TRAb. There was RNA extracted from PBMCs, and the TCR library was made from it. CDR1 ENHRY and CDR2 SYGVKD come from the germline V gene. The CDR3 is 13 amino acids. Comment on this clonotype: The antigen remains undetermined. Germline and junction disagree at one end, which may indicate a read error.

Relying on iRepertoire HTBI primers and Arm-PCR of CDR3 regions, the team built TCR beta libraries. From the multiplex PCR reads, TCRdb called clonotypes with MiXCR, one entry per CDR3 protein. This sample yields around 400,000 distinct CDR3 sequences, of which around a fifth are seen a single time; more than 13% belongs to the top ten. This chain uses TRBV10-3 with TRBJ2-3, with D unclear. This TCR was sampled from a female donor with Graves disease. Sequencing used peripheral blood mononuclear cells (PBMCs), obtained when the disease was refractory, from a patient treated with antithyroid drugs. As DNA, the CDR3 is TGTGCCATCAGTGAGTTTCGGACCGACCTCTGGGATTTT. It yields the protein CAISEFRTDLWDF.